These T cell receptor beta chains were read from a single sample in a study of a mutant IDH1 vaccine in newly diagnosed glioma. Clones were read by immunoSEQ multiplex PCR, and TCRdb kept only the in-frame ones, dropping some. Altogether around 16,000 clones are present, just under 80% being singletons, with the ten largest covering about 9.1%. Sequenced material: PBMCs, taken from a glioma patient treated with radiotherapy, temozolomide or both. Receptors were obtained from a man aged 40-49 years with glioma. Each CDR3 is given without its conserved first and last residue.

v_call cdr3_aa
TRBV6-6 ASSYAPTGVGYEQY
TRBV7-8 ASSFRDREYEQY
TRBV5-4 ASSSQIVTGELF
TRBV11-3 ASRSRLNTEAF
TRBV6-1 ASIGGADYGYT
TRBV18 ASSPREREAF
TRBV6-5 ASSRPGLSNNEQF
TRBV10-2 ASSSGRQETQY
TRBV28 ASSEPGGPDNEQF
TRBV19 ASSMGNEQF